Listed below are T cell receptor beta chains from one sample, sequenced in a study of blood T cell repertoires in COVID-19. Measured with immunoSEQ multiplex PCR; TCRdb has only the in-frame clones, and not every one. The table includes over 80,000 clones, around nine tenths detected once. The sequenced material came from peripheral blood. The source of these receptors is a woman of 80 years or more with acute or convalescent COVID-19. Both conserved end residues are part of each CDR3. D genes are given only for firm matches. A row's size may be missing; if present it is once, few, many or a size class.

DNA: TGTGCGACCTCCGGGACAGGGTTGAAGGGGTACGAGCAGTACTTC; CDR3: CATSGTGLKGYEQYF; length: 15; V: TRBV10-3; J: TRBJ2-7; size: .; D: TRBD1
DNA: TGCGCCAGCAGCCCAGACAGGGGCACAGATACGCAGTATTTT; CDR3: CASSPDRGTDTQYF; length: 14; V: TRBV5-1; J: TRBJ2-3; size: .; D: TRBD1
DNA: TGTGCCAGCAGTGAAGCGCTTCTAGCGGGGGGCTACGAGCAGTACTTC; CDR3: CASSEALLAGGYEQYF; length: 16; V: TRBV2; J: TRBJ2-7; size: .; D: TRBD2
DNA: TGTGCCAGCTCACCGCAGCGGGAGTGGGGGGAGACCCAGTACTTC; CDR3: CASSPQREWGETQYF; length: 15; V: TRBV18; J: TRBJ2-5; size: .; D: TRBD2
DNA: TGTGCCTGGAGTCGGGGACAGGGTTGGACTGAAGCTTTCTTT; CDR3: CAWSRGQGWTEAFF; length: 14; V: TRBV30; J: TRBJ1-1; size: once; D: TRBD1
DNA: TGTGCCAGCAGCCAGACTACTTTCTCTGGGGCCAACGTCCTGACTTTC; CDR3: CASSQTTFSGANVLTF; length: 16; V: TRBV3-1/TRBV3-2; J: TRBJ2-6; size: .; D: .
DNA: TGTGCCAGCAGCTTAACGGGAGGGGTAGGTAATCAGCCCCAGCATTTT; CDR3: CASSLTGGVGNQPQHF; length: 16; V: TRBV7-2; J: TRBJ1-5; size: .; D: .
DNA: TGTGCCAGTAGTATTACAGGGGTTTTCACTGAAGCTTTCTTT; CDR3: CASSITGVFTEAFF; length: 14; V: TRBV19; J: TRBJ1-1; size: .; D: TRBD1
DNA: TGTGCTAGTGGTTCGGGTCCCAGTGGAAACACCATATATTTT; CDR3: CASGSGPSGNTIYF; length: 14; V: TRBV12-5; J: TRBJ1-3; size: .; D: .
DNA: TGTGCCAGCAGCCAAGATTGGGGGACTAGCGGGAGAGGCAATGAGCAGTTCTTC; CDR3: CASSQDWGTSGRGNEQFF; length: 18; V: TRBV4-2; J: TRBJ2-1; size: few; D: TRBD2
DNA: TGTGCCAGCAGCTTGATGAGACAGGGACCAATGGGTTCACCCCTCCACTTT; CDR3: CASSLMRQGPMGSPLHF; length: 17; V: TRBV5-8; J: TRBJ1-6; size: .; D: TRBD1
DNA: TGCGCCAGCAGCTTGGAAAATCTCCAAGAGACCCAGTACTTC; CDR3: CASSLENLQETQYF; length: 14; V: TRBV5-1; J: TRBJ2-5; size: .; D: .
DNA: TGTGCCAGCAGCTTATCCGGGACAGGGTCCTACAATGAGCAGTTCTTC; CDR3: CASSLSGTGSYNEQFF; length: 16; V: TRBV7-2; J: TRBJ2-1; size: .; D: TRBD1
DNA: TGTGCCAGCGGTCTGGGGGGAGGAAGTGGCTACACCTTC; CDR3: CASGLGGGSGYTF; length: 13; V: TRBV2; J: TRBJ1-2; size: .; D: .
DNA: TGTGCCACCAGTGATTTTCGAACTAGCGGGGATGAGCAGTTCTTC; CDR3: CATSDFRTSGDEQFF; length: 15; V: TRBV24-1; J: TRBJ2-1; size: .; D: TRBD2
DNA: TGTGCCAGCAGCCCACCGGGACAGAACTATGGCTACACCTTC; CDR3: CASSPPGQNYGYTF; length: 14; V: TRBV5-4; J: TRBJ1-2; size: .; D: TRBD1
DNA: TGTGCCAGCAGCAATAAGGGGCGGACACGGCCCCAGCATTTT; CDR3: CASSNKGRTRPQHF; length: 14; V: TRBV21-1; J: TRBJ1-5; size: .; D: .
DNA: TGTGCCAGCAGTGAAAGGACTTTTAACACTGAAGCTTTCTTT; CDR3: CASSERTFNTEAFF; length: 14; V: TRBV2; J: TRBJ1-1; size: .; D: .
DNA: TGCGCCAGCAGCCAAGGAACAGGGAGGGTACCCCTCCACTTT; CDR3: CASSQGTGRVPLHF; length: 14; V: TRBV4-3; J: TRBJ1-6; size: .; D: .
DNA: TGCGCCAGCAGCTTGGGAGGAGAGGCTGAAGCTTTCTTT; CDR3: CASSLGGEAEAFF; length: 13; V: TRBV5-1; J: TRBJ1-1; size: .; D: .